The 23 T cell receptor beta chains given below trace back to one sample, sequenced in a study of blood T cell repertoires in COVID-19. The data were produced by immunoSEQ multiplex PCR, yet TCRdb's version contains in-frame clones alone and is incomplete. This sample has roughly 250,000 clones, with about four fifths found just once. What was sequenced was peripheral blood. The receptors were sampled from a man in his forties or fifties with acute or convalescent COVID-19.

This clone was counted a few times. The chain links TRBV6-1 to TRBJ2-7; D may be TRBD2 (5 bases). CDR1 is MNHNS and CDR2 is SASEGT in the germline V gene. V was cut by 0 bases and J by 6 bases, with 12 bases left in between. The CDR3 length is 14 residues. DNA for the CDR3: TGTGCCAGCAGTGAAGCTTACCAGAGGGCCGAGCAGTACTTC. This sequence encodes CASSEAYQRAEQYF.

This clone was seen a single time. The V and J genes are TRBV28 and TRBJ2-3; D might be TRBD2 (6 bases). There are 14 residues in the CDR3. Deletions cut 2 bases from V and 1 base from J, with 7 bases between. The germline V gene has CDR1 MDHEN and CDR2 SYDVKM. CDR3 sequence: CASSLASGTDTQYF. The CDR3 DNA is TGTGCCAGCAGTTTAGCTAGCGGCACAGATACGCAGTATTTT.

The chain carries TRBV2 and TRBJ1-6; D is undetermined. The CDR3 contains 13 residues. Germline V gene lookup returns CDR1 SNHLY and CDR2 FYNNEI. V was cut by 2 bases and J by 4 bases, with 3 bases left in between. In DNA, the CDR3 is TGTGCCAGCAGTGAACAGTATAATTCACCCCTCCACTTT. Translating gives CASSEQYNSPLHF.

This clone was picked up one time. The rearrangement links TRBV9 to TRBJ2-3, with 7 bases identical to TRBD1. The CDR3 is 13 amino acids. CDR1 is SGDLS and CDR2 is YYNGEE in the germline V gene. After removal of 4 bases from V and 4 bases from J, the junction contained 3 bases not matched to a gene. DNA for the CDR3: TGTGCCAGCAGCCTCACAGGGGCAGATACGCAGTATTTT. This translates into CASSLTGADTQYF.

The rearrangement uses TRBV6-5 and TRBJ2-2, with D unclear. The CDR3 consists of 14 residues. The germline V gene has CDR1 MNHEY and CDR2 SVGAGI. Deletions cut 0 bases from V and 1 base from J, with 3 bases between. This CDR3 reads CASSYSGNTGELFF. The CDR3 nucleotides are TGTGCCAGCAGTTACTCCGGGAACACCGGGGAGCTGTTTTTT.

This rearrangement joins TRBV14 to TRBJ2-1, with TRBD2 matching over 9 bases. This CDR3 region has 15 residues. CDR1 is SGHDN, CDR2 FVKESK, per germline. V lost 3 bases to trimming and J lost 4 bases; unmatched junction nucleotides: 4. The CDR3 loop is CASSQWREGYNEQFF. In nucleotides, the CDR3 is TGTGCCAGCAGCCAGTGGCGGGAGGGATACAATGAGCAGTTCTTC.

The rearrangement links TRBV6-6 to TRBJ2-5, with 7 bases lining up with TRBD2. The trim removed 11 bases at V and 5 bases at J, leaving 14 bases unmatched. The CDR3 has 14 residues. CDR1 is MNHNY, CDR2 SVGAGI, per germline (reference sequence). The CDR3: CAATKRGLVETQYF. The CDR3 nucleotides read TGTGCCGCAACTAAGCGGGGTCTGGTGGAGACCCAGTACTTC.

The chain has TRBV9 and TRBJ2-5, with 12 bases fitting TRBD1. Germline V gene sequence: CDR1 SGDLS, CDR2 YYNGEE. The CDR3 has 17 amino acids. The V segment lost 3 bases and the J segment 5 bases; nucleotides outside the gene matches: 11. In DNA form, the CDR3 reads TGTGCCAGCAGCGCGGGGGACAGGGGGCCCACTTCGGAGACCCAGTACTTC. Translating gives CASSAGDRGPTSETQYF.

CDR3 nucleotide sequence: TGTGCCAGTAGTAGCCGGGACACCCTCGGGGCAGATACGCAGTATTTT. This translates into CASSSRDTLGADTQYF. The rearrangement joins TRBV19 to TRBJ2-3; tentative D call: TRBD1 (6 bases). V lost 4 bases and J lost 4, with 18 bases in between. Germline CDR1 reads LNHDA; CDR2 reads SQIVND (reference sequence). The CDR3 runs to 16 residues.

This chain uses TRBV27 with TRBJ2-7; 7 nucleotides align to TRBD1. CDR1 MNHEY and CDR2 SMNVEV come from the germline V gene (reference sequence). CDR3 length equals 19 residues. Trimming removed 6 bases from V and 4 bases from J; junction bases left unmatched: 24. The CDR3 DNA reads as TGTGCCAGCAGCACTTGGACAGGTTTTCTCGAGGGATACTCTTACGAGCAGTACTTC. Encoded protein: CASSTWTGFLEGYSYEQYF.

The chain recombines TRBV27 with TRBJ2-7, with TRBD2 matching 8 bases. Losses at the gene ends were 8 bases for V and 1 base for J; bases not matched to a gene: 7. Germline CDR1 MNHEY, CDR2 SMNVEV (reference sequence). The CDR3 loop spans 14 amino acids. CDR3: CASFGVAGSYEQYF. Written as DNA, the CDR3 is TGTGCCAGCTTTGGGGTAGCGGGATCCTACGAGCAGTACTTC.

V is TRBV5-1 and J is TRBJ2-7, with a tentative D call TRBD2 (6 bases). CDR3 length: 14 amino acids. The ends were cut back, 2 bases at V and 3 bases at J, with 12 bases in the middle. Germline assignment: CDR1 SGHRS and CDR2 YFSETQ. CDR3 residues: CASSLLVGGYEQYF. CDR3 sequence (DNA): TGCGCCAGCAGCTTATTAGTCGGGGGCTACGAGCAGTACTTC. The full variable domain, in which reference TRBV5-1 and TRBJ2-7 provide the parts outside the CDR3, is KAGVTQTPRYLIKTRGQQVTLSCSPISGHRSVSWYQQTPGQGLQFLFEYFSETQRNKGNFPGRFSGRQFSNSRSEMNVSTLELGDSALYLCASSLLVGGYEQYFGPGTRLTVT.

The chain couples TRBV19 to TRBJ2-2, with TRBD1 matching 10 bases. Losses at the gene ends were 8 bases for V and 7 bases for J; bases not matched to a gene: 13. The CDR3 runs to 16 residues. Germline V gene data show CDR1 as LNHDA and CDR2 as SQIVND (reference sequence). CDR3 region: CASGTGEGRWHGELFF. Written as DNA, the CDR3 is TGTGCCAGTGGGACAGGGGAAGGGAGGTGGCACGGGGAGCTGTTTTTT.

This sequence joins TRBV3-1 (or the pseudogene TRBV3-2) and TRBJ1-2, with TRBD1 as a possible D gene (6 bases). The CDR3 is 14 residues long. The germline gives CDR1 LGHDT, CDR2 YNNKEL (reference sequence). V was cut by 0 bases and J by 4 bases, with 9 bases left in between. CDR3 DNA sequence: TGTGCCAGCAGCCAAGAACAGGGCGTCTATGGCTACACCTTC. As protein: CASSQEQGVYGYTF.

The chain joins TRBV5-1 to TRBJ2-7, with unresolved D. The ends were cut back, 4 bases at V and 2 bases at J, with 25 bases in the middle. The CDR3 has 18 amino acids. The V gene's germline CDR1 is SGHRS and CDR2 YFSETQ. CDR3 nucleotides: TGCGCCAGCAGCCAAGTACTCCGGCAGGCCGCCTACACCTACGAGCAGTACTTC. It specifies CASSQVLRQAAYTYEQYF.

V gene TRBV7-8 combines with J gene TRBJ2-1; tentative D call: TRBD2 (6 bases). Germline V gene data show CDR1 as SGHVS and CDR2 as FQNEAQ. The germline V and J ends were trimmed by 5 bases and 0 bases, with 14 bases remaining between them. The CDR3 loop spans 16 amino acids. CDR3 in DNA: TGTGCCAGCAGCCGAATTCTAGCGATCTCCTACAATGAGCAGTTCTTC. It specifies CASSRILAISYNEQFF.

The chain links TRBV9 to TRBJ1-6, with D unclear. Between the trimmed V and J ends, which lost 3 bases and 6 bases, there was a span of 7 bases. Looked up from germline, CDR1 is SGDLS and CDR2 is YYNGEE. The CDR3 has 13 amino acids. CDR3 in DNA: TGTGCCAGCAGCGATCGGGGTAATTCACCCCTCCACTTT. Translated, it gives CASSDRGNSPLHF.

DNA for the CDR3: TGTGCCAGCAGTCCTTTCAGCGGGGGTTACAATGAGCAGTTCTTC. Residues: CASSPFSGGYNEQFF. The chain employs TRBV6-5 and TRBJ2-1; 8 nucleotides align to TRBD2. With 5 bases clipped from V and 4 bases from J, the junction kept 7 bases outside the gene matches. The CDR3 consists of 15 residues. CDR1 MNHEY and CDR2 SVGAGI come from the germline V gene.

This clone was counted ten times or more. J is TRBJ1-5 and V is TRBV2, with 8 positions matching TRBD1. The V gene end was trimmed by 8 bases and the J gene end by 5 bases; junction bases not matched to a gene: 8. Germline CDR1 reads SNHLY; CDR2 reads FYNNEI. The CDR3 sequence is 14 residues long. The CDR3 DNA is TGTGCCAGCTCTGAGGACAGGGATTATCAGCCCCAGCATTTT. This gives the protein CASSEDRDYQPQHF.

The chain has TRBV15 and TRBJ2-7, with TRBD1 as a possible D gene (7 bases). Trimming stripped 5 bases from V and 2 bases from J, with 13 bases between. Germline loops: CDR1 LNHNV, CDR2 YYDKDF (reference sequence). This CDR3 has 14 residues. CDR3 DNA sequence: TGTGCCACCAGCGGGAGGACAGGTACCTACGAGCAGTACTTC. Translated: CATSGRTGTYEQYF.

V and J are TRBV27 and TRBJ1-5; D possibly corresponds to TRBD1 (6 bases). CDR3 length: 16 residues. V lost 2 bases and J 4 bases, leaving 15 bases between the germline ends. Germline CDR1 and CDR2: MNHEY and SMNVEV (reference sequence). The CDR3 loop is CASSLRTDLGNQPQHF. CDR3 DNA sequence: TGTGCCAGCAGTTTAAGGACAGACCTTGGGAATCAGCCCCAGCATTTT.

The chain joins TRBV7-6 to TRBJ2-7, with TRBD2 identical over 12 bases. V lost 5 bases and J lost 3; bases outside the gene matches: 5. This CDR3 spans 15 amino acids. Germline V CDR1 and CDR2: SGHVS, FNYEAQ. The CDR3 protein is CASSRLAGANYEQYF. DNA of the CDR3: TGTGCCAGCAGCAGACTAGCGGGGGCCAACTACGAGCAGTACTTC.

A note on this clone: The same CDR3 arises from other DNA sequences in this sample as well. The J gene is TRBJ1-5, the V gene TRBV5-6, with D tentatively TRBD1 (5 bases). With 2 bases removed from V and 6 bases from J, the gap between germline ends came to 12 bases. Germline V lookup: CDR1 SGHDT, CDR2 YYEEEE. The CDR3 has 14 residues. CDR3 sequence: CASSLGQGGQPQHF. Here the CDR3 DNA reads TGTGCCAGCAGCTTAGGGCAGGGAGGTCAGCCCCAGCATTTT.